This entry features one T cell receptor beta chain sequence. Its specificity is not known. This table comes from immunoSEQ multiplex PCR, and its TCRdb copy is limited to in-frame clones, with some not included. The sample contains around 30,000 clones, around nine tenths of which appear only once. Time point described: week 47, end of study. Vaccination used 300 ug of mutant IDH1 20-mer peptide per dose, with topical imiquimod. These data belong to a study of a mutant IDH1 vaccine in newly diagnosed glioma. The V gene lost 2 bases and the J gene lost 3 bases, with 12 bases spanning the gap. The CDR3 covers 15 residues. Germline V lookup: CDR1 MNHEY, CDR2 SVGAGI.

The specimen comprised PBMCs, sampled from a glioma patient whose treatment included an IDH1 peptide vaccine. This sequence originates from a woman in her 30s with glioma. The chain combines TRBV6-5 with TRBJ2-3; maybe TRBD2 (6 bases). Here the CDR3 reads CASSYGLASTDTQYF. The CDR3 DNA sequence: TGTGCCAGCAGTTACGGGCTAGCGTCGACAGATACGCAGTATTTT.